The rows below give T cell receptor beta chains drawn from one sample of a study of control samples from healthy donors and cancer patients. Only in-frame clones appear in the TCRdb table, and some are missing; sequencing was by immunoSEQ multiplex PCR. The repertoire holds fewer than 95,000 clones, with more than 75% as singletons. The sequencing input was blood. The receptors here all came from a man younger than 45 in good health. Each CDR3 is given with its conserved first and last residue. A D gene is named only where the DNA matches it firmly. Rows give clone size only sometimes, using once, few, many, or a class for an expanded clone.

v_call: TRBV19; d_call: TRBD2; clone_size: NA; j_call: TRBJ2-1; cdr3_nt: TGTGCCAGTAGTATCTCCAGCGGGGGGGCCAGCTCCTACAATGAGCAGTTCTTC; cdr3_aa: CASSISSGGASSYNEQFF
v_call: TRBV10-2; d_call: TRBD2; clone_size: NA; j_call: TRBJ2-2; cdr3_nt: TGCGCCAGCAGCGCCAGCGGGGGGTACACCGGGGAGCTGTTTTTT; cdr3_aa: CASSASGGYTGELFF
v_call: TRBV5-1; d_call: NA; clone_size: NA; j_call: TRBJ1-2; cdr3_nt: TGCGCCAGCAGCTTCCGAGGGGTGGAGACAGGAGACTATGGCTACACCTTC; cdr3_aa: CASSFRGVETGDYGYTF
v_call: TRBV6-5; d_call: NA; clone_size: once; j_call: TRBJ1-5; cdr3_nt: TGTGCCAGCAGGTCACAGGGAAATCAGCCCCAGCATTTT; cdr3_aa: CASRSQGNQPQHF
v_call: TRBV2; d_call: NA; clone_size: NA; j_call: TRBJ1-2; cdr3_nt: TGTGCCAGCAGTGTAGGGTCTGGCAGGGCGCGAGGCTACACCTTC; cdr3_aa: CASSVGSGRARGYTF
v_call: TRBV19; d_call: TRBD1; clone_size: NA; j_call: TRBJ2-5; cdr3_nt: TGTGCCAGTAGAGCATCGGACAGGTCGGAGACCCAGTACTTC; cdr3_aa: CASRASDRSETQYF
v_call: TRBV6-5; d_call: NA; clone_size: NA; j_call: TRBJ1-2; cdr3_nt: TGTGCCAGCAGACGACAGAGAACATATGGCTACACCTTC; cdr3_aa: CASRRQRTYGYTF
v_call: TRBV5-5; d_call: NA; clone_size: NA; j_call: TRBJ2-2; cdr3_nt: TGTGCCAGCACCGGGGCGGTCTACACCGGGGAGCTGTTTTTT; cdr3_aa: CASTGAVYTGELFF
v_call: TRBV7-2; d_call: NA; clone_size: NA; j_call: TRBJ1-6; cdr3_nt: TGTGCCAGCAGCTTAGGTGGCAGGGGTAATTCACCCCTCCACTTT; cdr3_aa: CASSLGGRGNSPLHF
v_call: TRBV28; d_call: TRBD1; clone_size: NA; j_call: TRBJ1-2; cdr3_nt: TGTGCCAGCAGGAAACAGGGGTATGGCTACACCTTC; cdr3_aa: CASRKQGYGYTF
v_call: TRBV3-1/TRBV3-2; d_call: TRBD1; clone_size: NA; j_call: TRBJ1-2; cdr3_nt: TGTGCCAGCAGCCAGGACAGGGCGGGGGGCTACACCTTC; cdr3_aa: CASSQDRAGGYTF
v_call: TRBV5-1; d_call: TRBD1; clone_size: NA; j_call: TRBJ1-2; cdr3_nt: TGCGCCAGCAGCTTGGAGCCGGGACAGATCTATGGCTACACCTTC; cdr3_aa: CASSLEPGQIYGYTF
v_call: TRBV24-1; d_call: TRBD1; clone_size: NA; j_call: TRBJ2-5; cdr3_nt: TGTGCCACCAGTGACCAAGGACAGGGGGAAGAGACCCAGTACTTC; cdr3_aa: CATSDQGQGEETQYF
v_call: TRBV6-2/TRBV6-3; d_call: NA; clone_size: NA; j_call: TRBJ1-2; cdr3_nt: TGTGCCAGCAGTTACTTCGCAGGGCCTTTTGGCTACACCTTC; cdr3_aa: CASSYFAGPFGYTF
v_call: TRBV10-3; d_call: TRBD2; clone_size: NA; j_call: TRBJ2-3; cdr3_nt: TGTGCCATCAGGAACCCTAGCGGGGGGACAGATACGCAGTATTTT; cdr3_aa: CAIRNPSGGTDTQYF
v_call: TRBV7-9; d_call: TRBD1; clone_size: NA; j_call: TRBJ2-2; cdr3_nt: TGTGCCAGCAGCTCGCGATTACAGGGGGAGAAAACCGGGGAGCTGTTTTTT; cdr3_aa: CASSSRLQGEKTGELFF
v_call: TRBV5-1; d_call: NA; clone_size: NA; j_call: TRBJ1-2; cdr3_nt: TGCGCCAGCAGCTTGGAGGACGAGGGCTACACCTTC; cdr3_aa: CASSLEDEGYTF
v_call: TRBV27; d_call: NA; clone_size: NA; j_call: TRBJ2-3; cdr3_nt: TGTGCCAGCAGTTTACTGGCTACCGTCACAGATACGCAGTATTTT; cdr3_aa: CASSLLATVTDTQYF
v_call: TRBV30; d_call: NA; clone_size: NA; j_call: TRBJ1-1; cdr3_nt: TGTGCTTACTCACAGGGTATGAACACTGAAGCTTTCTTT; cdr3_aa: CAYSQGMNTEAFF
v_call: TRBV19; d_call: NA; clone_size: NA; j_call: TRBJ2-1; cdr3_nt: TGTGCCAGTGCTCCGGGGATTACCTCCTACAATGAGCAGTTCTTC; cdr3_aa: CASAPGITSYNEQFF
v_call: TRBV12-5; d_call: TRBD2; clone_size: NA; j_call: TRBJ2-3; cdr3_nt: TGTGCTAGTGGTCCATGGGACCGGGGGGGTACGCAGTATTTT; cdr3_aa: CASGPWDRGGTQYF
v_call: TRBV25-1; d_call: TRBD1; clone_size: NA; j_call: TRBJ2-1; cdr3_nt: TGTGCCAGCAGTGAACGATCCAGGGGGTCCTACAATGAGCAGTTCTTC; cdr3_aa: CASSERSRGSYNEQFF
v_call: TRBV5-4; d_call: NA; clone_size: NA; j_call: TRBJ2-1; cdr3_nt: TGTGCCAGCAGCTGGCTAGGGAATGAGCAGTTCTTC; cdr3_aa: CASSWLGNEQFF
v_call: TRBV5-1; d_call: NA; clone_size: NA; j_call: TRBJ2-1; cdr3_nt: TGCGCCAGCAGCTCGGGAGACCGCTCCTACAATGAGCAGTTCTTC; cdr3_aa: CASSSGDRSYNEQFF
v_call: TRBV30; d_call: NA; clone_size: NA; j_call: TRBJ2-3; cdr3_nt: TGTGCCTGGAGTCCTATGGGGGGCACAGATACGCAGTATTTT; cdr3_aa: CAWSPMGGTDTQYF
v_call: TRBV5-1; d_call: NA; clone_size: few; j_call: TRBJ1-1; cdr3_nt: TGCGCCAGCAGCTTGGACAGGAACACTGAAGCTTTCTTT; cdr3_aa: CASSLDRNTEAFF
v_call: TRBV20-1; d_call: NA; clone_size: NA; j_call: TRBJ2-7; cdr3_nt: TGCAGTGCTAGTGGGCAGGTTACCTACGAGCAGTACTTC; cdr3_aa: CSASGQVTYEQYF
v_call: TRBV27; d_call: TRBD1; clone_size: NA; j_call: TRBJ1-6; cdr3_nt: TGTGCCAGCAGTCCGAAAAGTCAGGGGGCGGGTAATTCACCCCTCCACTTT; cdr3_aa: CASSPKSQGAGNSPLHF
v_call: TRBV4-1; d_call: NA; clone_size: few; j_call: TRBJ1-6; cdr3_nt: TGCGCCAGCAGCCAAGAGGCAGGGGCGCCTAATTCACCCCTCCACTTT; cdr3_aa: CASSQEAGAPNSPLHF
v_call: TRBV4-1; d_call: NA; clone_size: NA; j_call: TRBJ1-5; cdr3_nt: TGCGCCAGCAGCCAAGATCAGACCGTTCTGCCCCAGCATTTT; cdr3_aa: CASSQDQTVLPQHF
v_call: TRBV7-2; d_call: TRBD1; clone_size: NA; j_call: TRBJ2-1; cdr3_nt: TGTGCCAGCAGCTTAGAGGGACAGGGGTCTGAGCAGTTCTTC; cdr3_aa: CASSLEGQGSEQFF
v_call: TRBV5-1; d_call: TRBD1; clone_size: once; j_call: TRBJ1-1; cdr3_nt: TGCGCCAGCAGCTTGATCCAGGGGGCCCCTACGAACACTGAAGCTTTCTTT; cdr3_aa: CASSLIQGAPTNTEAFF
v_call: TRBV5-1; d_call: TRBD2; clone_size: NA; j_call: TRBJ2-7; cdr3_nt: TGCGCCAGCAGCTTGACGGCGGGGGGTGGGTACGAGCAGTACTTC; cdr3_aa: CASSLTAGGGYEQYF
v_call: TRBV6-5; d_call: NA; clone_size: NA; j_call: TRBJ1-2; cdr3_nt: TGTGCCAGCAGTCGGGGCCAGGGTTGGTATGGCTACACCTTC; cdr3_aa: CASSRGQGWYGYTF
v_call: TRBV10-3; d_call: NA; clone_size: once; j_call: TRBJ2-3; cdr3_nt: TGTGCCATCAGTGAGTCGAGGAGGGGGACAGATACGCAGTATTTT; cdr3_aa: CAISESRRGTDTQYF
v_call: TRBV4-2; d_call: NA; clone_size: NA; j_call: TRBJ1-2; cdr3_nt: TGTGCCAGCAAAGGCTATGGCTACACCTTC; cdr3_aa: CASKGYGYTF
v_call: TRBV5-6; d_call: TRBD2; clone_size: NA; j_call: TRBJ2-3; cdr3_nt: TGTGCCAGCAGCTTAGTGGCGGGGGGGCAAGATACGCAGTATTTT; cdr3_aa: CASSLVAGGQDTQYF
v_call: TRBV5-4; d_call: NA; clone_size: few; j_call: TRBJ2-2; cdr3_nt: TGTGCCAGCAGCTTGCAGGGTGGCACCGGGGAGCTGTTTTTT; cdr3_aa: CASSLQGGTGELFF
v_call: TRBV29-1; d_call: NA; clone_size: NA; j_call: TRBJ2-3; cdr3_nt: TGCAGCGTTGGGGGGAAGCAGGGTTTAGATACGCAGTATTTT; cdr3_aa: CSVGGKQGLDTQYF
v_call: TRBV12-3/TRBV12-4; d_call: NA; clone_size: NA; j_call: TRBJ1-2; cdr3_nt: TGTGCCAGCAGGAGTACAGGGAGATATGGCTACACCTTC; cdr3_aa: CASRSTGRYGYTF
v_call: TRBV18; d_call: TRBD2; clone_size: NA; j_call: TRBJ2-3; cdr3_nt: TGTGCCAGCTCACAGACTAGCTCCACAGATACGCAGTATTTT; cdr3_aa: CASSQTSSTDTQYF
v_call: TRBV7-2; d_call: NA; clone_size: NA; j_call: TRBJ2-5; cdr3_nt: TGTGCCAGCAGCTTGGTAGAGACCCAGTACTTC; cdr3_aa: CASSLVETQYF